This TCR beta chain comes out of a study of blood T cells in healthy people across ages. RNA extraction gave at least 5 micrograms of total RNA per sample. Study-level points and caveats: Expanded clonotype shifts may have been confounded, as the donors had an unknown CMV status. More naive CD4+ cells and higher diversity marked long-lived donors relative to aged donors.

V trimming: 3 bases; J trimming: 6 bases; junction bases outside the gene matches: 2. CDR1 is DFQATT, CDR2 SNEGSKA, per germline (reference sequence). The CDR3 extends over 12 amino acids. In the case of this clonotype: The antigen remains undetermined.

A sample-barcoded 5' primer and a J-beta primer mix were used in a second PCR of roughly 6 to 12 cycles. Via MiXCR, TCRdb re-called the 5' RACE reads, giving one row per CDR3 protein. This sample has 550,000 to 700,000 distinct CDR3 sequences; 25% to 30% occur once, and the top ten carry about a fifth. The source is a woman between 65 and 79 years old in good health. The V and J genes are TRBV20-1 and TRBJ2-1, with TRBD2 identical over 7 bases. Sequenced input: blood. The CDR3 DNA reads TGCAGTGCTAGGCGCGGGGGCAATGAGCAGTTCTTC. This codes for CSARRGGNEQFF.